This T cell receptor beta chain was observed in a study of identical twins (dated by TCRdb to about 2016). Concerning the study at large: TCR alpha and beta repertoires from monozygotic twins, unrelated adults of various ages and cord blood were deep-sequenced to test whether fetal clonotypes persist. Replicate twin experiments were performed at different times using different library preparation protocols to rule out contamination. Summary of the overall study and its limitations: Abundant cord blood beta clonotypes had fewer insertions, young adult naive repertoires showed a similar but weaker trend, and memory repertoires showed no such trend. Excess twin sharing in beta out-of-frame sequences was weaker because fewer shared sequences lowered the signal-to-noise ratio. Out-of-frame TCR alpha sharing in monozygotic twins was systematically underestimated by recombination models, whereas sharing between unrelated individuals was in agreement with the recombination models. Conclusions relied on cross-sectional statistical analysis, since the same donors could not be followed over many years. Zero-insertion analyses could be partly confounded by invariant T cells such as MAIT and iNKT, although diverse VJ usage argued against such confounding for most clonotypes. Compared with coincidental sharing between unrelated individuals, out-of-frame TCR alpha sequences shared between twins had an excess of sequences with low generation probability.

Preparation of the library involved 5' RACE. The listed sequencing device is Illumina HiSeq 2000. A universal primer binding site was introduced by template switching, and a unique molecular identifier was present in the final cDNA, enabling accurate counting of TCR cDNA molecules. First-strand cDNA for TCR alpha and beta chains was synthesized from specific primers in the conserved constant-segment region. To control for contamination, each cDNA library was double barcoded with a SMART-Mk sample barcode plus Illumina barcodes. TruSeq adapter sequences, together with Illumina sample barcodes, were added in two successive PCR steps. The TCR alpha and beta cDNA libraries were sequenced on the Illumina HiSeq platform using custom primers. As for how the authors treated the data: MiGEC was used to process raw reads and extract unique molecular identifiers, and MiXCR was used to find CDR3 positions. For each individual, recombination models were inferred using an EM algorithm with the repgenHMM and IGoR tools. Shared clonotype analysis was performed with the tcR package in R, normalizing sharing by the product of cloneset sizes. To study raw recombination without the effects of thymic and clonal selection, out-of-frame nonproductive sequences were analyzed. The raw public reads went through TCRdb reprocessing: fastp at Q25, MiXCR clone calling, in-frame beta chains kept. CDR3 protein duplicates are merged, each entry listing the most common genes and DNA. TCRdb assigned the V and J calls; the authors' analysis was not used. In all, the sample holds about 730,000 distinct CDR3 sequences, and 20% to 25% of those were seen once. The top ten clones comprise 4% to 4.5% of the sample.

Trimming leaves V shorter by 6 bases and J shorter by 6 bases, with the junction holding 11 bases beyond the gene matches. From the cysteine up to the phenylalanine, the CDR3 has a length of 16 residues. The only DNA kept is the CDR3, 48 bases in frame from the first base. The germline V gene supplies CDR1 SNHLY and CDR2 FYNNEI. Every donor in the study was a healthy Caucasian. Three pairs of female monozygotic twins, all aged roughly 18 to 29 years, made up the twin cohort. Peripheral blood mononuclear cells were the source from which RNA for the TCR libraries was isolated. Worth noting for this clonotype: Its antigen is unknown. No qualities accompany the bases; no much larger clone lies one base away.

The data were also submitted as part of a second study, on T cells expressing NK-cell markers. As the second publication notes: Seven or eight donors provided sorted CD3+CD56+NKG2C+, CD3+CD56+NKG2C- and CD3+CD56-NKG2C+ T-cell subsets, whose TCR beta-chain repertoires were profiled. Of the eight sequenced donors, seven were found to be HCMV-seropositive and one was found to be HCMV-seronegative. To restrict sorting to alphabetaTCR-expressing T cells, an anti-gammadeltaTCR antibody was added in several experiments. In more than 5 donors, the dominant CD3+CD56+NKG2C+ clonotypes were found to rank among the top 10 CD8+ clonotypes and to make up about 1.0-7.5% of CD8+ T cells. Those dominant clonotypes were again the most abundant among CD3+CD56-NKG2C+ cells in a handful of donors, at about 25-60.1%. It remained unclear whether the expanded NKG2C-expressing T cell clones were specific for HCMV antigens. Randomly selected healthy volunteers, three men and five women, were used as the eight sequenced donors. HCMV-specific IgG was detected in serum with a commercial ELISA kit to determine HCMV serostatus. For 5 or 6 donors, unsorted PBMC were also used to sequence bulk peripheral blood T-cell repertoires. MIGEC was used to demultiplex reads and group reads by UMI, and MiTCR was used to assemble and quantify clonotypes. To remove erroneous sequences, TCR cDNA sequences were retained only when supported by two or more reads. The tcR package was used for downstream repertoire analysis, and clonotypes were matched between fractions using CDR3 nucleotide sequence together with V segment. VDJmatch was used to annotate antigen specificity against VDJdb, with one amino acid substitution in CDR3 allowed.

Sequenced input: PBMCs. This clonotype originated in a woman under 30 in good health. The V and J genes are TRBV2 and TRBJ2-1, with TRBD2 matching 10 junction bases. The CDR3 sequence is CASRESVAGGSNEQFF. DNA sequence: TGTGCCAGCAGGGAATCCGTAGCGGGAGGTAGCAATGAGCAGTTCTTC.